What follows is one TCR beta chain and its context. Its antigen is as yet unknown. Method: immunoSEQ multiplex PCR; TCRdb's copy keeps in-frame clones and lacks some. The sample yields roughly 260,000 clones, 87% seen once. CDR3 length equals 13 residues. Trimming took 9 bases from V and 7 from J, leaving 18 bases between them. CDR1 and CDR2 (germline): LNHDA, SQIVND (reference sequence). This specimen comes from a study of cytomegalovirus exposure and HLA in healthy donors. For the study at large: Later analysis reported that the roughly 110 validation repertoires shared the platform of the approximately 690 first-cohort repertoires.

Study-level results: Most TCRs appeared rarely, but some public TCRs recurred in many donors.

The sequencing input was PBMCs. This TCR came from a man between 18 and 29 years old in good health and CMV-seronegative. The chain uses TRBV19 and TRBJ1-2, with a possible D match to TRBD1 (5 bases). CDR3 nucleotide sequence: TGTGCCAGGAGGGCTCGGGGGGTTTTTGGCTACACCTTC. Encoded protein: CARRARGVFGYTF.